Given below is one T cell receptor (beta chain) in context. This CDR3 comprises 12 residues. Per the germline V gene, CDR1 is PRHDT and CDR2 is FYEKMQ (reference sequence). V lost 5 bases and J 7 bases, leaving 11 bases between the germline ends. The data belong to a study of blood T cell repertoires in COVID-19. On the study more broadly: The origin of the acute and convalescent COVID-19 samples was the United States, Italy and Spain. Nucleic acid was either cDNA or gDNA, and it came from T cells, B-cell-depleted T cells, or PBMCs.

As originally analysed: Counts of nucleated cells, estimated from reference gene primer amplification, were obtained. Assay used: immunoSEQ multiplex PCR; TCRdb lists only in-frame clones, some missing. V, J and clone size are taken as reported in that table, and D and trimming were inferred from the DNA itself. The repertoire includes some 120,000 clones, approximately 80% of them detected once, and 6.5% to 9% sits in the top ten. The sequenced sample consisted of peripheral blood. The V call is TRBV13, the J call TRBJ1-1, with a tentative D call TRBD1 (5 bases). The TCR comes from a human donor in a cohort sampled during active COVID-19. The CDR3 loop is CASSLETVEAFF. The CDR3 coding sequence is TGTGCCAGCAGCCTGGAGACAGTTGAAGCTTTCTTT. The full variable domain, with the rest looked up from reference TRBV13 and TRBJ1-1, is AAGVIQSPRHLIKEKRETATLKCYPIPRHDTVYWYQQGPGQDPQFLISFYEKMQSDKGSIPDRFSAQQFSDYHSELNMSSLELGDSALYFCASSLETVEAFFGQGTRLTVV.